The 15 T cell receptor beta chains below come from one sample, sequenced in a study of T cell clonality in common variable immunodeficiency. TCRdb's copy holds only in-frame clones and misses some; the assay was immunoSEQ multiplex PCR. This repertoire holds about 34,000 clones, and none appear only once. Sequencing was done on a sample of peripheral blood mononuclear cells. These receptors all stem from a person aged 18 to 70 in good health.

This clone was observed many times. The read stops 3 residues short of the end of the CDR3; the missing end is completed from the germline J gene. The genes are TRBV14 and TRBJ1-6, with unresolved D. Looked up from germline, CDR1 is SGHDN and CDR2 is FVKESK. The CDR3 extends over 13 amino acids. Deletions cut 4 bases from V and 7 bases from J, with 8 bases between. CDR3 amino acids: CASSPLLNSPLHF. Incomplete CDR3 DNA: TGTGCCAGCAGCCCGCTACTCAATTCACCC.

A word on this clone: The read gets to within 3 residues of the CDR3 end, and the germline J gene fills in the rest. This chain joins TRBV20-1 and TRBJ1-4, with D tentatively TRBD1 (5 bases). This CDR3 contains 15 residues. From germline, CDR1 is DFQATT and CDR2 SNEGSKA (reference sequence). V was trimmed by 0 bases and J by 8 bases, leaving 16 bases between them. The sequenced CDR3 bases are TGCAGTGCTAGAGATTTTCGGGGGGGTTCAGAAAAA. Its protein product is CSARDFRGGSEK. The full CDR3 protein reads CSARDFRGGSEKLFF.

This clone showed up many times. The read ends 3 residues early relative to the CDR3; the germline J gene fills the gap. This chain links TRBV20-1 with TRBJ1-1; TRBD1 might be the D (6 bases). Trimming cost V 4 bases and J 5 bases, with 11 bases left between them. The germline V gene encodes CDR1 DFQATT and CDR2 SNEGSKA (reference sequence). There are 12 residues in the CDR3. The CDR3 loop is CSAIRGRTEAFF. Incomplete CDR3 DNA: TGCAGTGCTATCAGGGGAAGGACTGAA.

This clone was recorded many times. The read stops 3 residues short of the end of the CDR3; the missing end is completed from the germline J gene. The V and J genes are TRBV7-9 and TRBJ1-1; D is possibly TRBD1 (5 bases). Germline lookup yields CDR1 SEHNR and CDR2 FQNEAQ (reference sequence). V lost 6 bases to trimming and J lost 0 bases, with 11 bases between them. The CDR3 has 14 amino acids. The part of the CDR3 DNA that was read is TGTGCCAGCAGTCTCCAGGGAGTGAACACTGAA. This encodes CASSLQGVNTE. The CDR3 as a whole reads CASSLQGVNTEAFF.

This clone was recorded at least ten times. The read terminates 3 residues before the CDR3 end, so the remaining end is supplied by the germline J gene. V and J are TRBV28 and TRBJ1-2; D is perhaps TRBD1 (5 bases). The CDR3 runs to 12 residues. Germline CDR1 reads MDHEN; CDR2 reads SYDVKM. The CDR3 loop reads CASSLKGSGYTF. The CDR3 DNA, read in part, is TGTGCCAGCAGTTTAAAGGGGTCCGGC.

Many counts were recorded for this clone. With the read ending 3 residues before the CDR3 end, the germline J gene is used to fill in that end. The V and J genes are TRBV3-1 (or the pseudogene TRBV3-2) and TRBJ2-7, with D perhaps matching TRBD1 (5 bases). The V gene lost 0 bases and the J gene lost 4 bases, with 28 bases spanning the gap. CDR3 size: 20 residues. Germline-derived CDR1 and CDR2 are LGHDT and YNNKEL (reference sequence). The CDR3 bases that were read are TGTGCCAGCAGCCAAGATGCGGTAAGCTTGGACCCAGGGCTTCTTTACGAG. This sequence encodes CASSQDAVSLDPGLLYE. Given in full, the CDR3 is CASSQDAVSLDPGLLYEQYF.

The sample holds many counts of this clone. The CDR3 end falls 3 residues outside the read, so it is completed with the germline J gene. The chain combines TRBV20-1 with TRBJ1-2, with a tentative D call TRBD1 (6 bases). Germline V gene lookup returns CDR1 DFQATT and CDR2 SNEGSKA (reference sequence). The V and J ends lost 8 bases and 2 bases respectively, with 21 bases between them. The length of the CDR3 is 15 residues. The covered CDR3 bases are TGCAGTTCCAGTACCCGGGACACGAGGAACTATGGC. Residues: CSSSTRDTRNYG. The full CDR3 protein reads CSSSTRDTRNYGYTF.

This clone has a count of ten or more. Coverage ceases 3 residues before the CDR3 finishes, and the germline J gene fills in the end. The rearrangement joins TRBV12-3 or TRBV12-4 to TRBJ2-7, with D hard to call. The CDR3 is 16 residues long. V lost 3 bases to trimming and J lost 2 bases, with 17 bases between them. CDR3 bases read: TGTGCCAGCAGTTTCCCCAGAAGCGAAAACACCTACGAG. Amino acids: CASSFPRSENTYE. The complete CDR3 reads CASSFPRSENTYEQYF.

This clone was recorded at least ten times. The read terminates 3 residues before the CDR3 end, so the remaining end is supplied by the germline J gene. This chain uses TRBV18 with TRBJ2-1; 14 nucleotides line up with TRBD2. V was pared by 6 bases and J by 7 bases, with 8 bases of the junction left unmatched. The CDR3 loop spans 16 amino acids. Germline assignment: CDR1 KGHSH and CDR2 LQKENI. CDR3 bases read: TGTGCCAGCTCCCCCGGGACTAGCGGGAGACGGAATGAG. Its protein is CASSPGTSGRRNE. In full, the CDR3 reads CASSPGTSGRRNEQFF.

There are many counts of this clone. With the read ending 3 residues before the CDR3 end, the germline J gene is used to fill in that end. The gene calls are TRBV14 and TRBJ2-4, with a weak D call TRBD2 (5 bases). V lost 4 bases to trimming and J lost 1 base, with 5 bases between them. The CDR3 covers 13 residues. CDR1 is SGHDN and CDR2 is FVKESK in the germline V gene. The CDR3 bases that were read are TGTGCCAGCAGCCGCGGGGCCAAAAACATT. Encoded protein: CASSRGAKNI. The entire CDR3 reads CASSRGAKNIQYF.

This clone has ten or more counts. The missing CDR3 end, 3 residues past where the read stops, is filled in from the germline J gene. The chain combines TRBV11-2 with TRBJ1-2; perhaps TRBD1 as D (6 bases). The CDR3 has 15 amino acids. V was pared by 4 bases and J by 0 bases, with 12 bases between. CDR1 is SGHAT, CDR2 FQNNGV, per germline. The CDR3 loop is CASSSLGQTNYGYTF. The covered CDR3 bases are TGTGCCAGCAGCTCTCTTGGACAGACTAACTATGGC.

This clone was seen at least ten times. From the germline J gene comes the end of the CDR3, since the read stops 3 residues before it. This chain connects TRBV20-1 to TRBJ2-2; 8 positions agree with TRBD2. The CDR3 spans 14 residues. The V gene's germline CDR1 is DFQATT and CDR2 SNEGSKA (reference sequence). Germline trimming cut 5 bases from V and 2 bases from J; bases unmatched to any gene: 4. The CDR3 region is CSAPLAGNTGELFF. The CDR3 bases that were read are TGCAGTGCTCCCTTAGCGGGAAACACCGGGGAG.

This clone was picked up many times. The CDR3 end falls 3 residues outside the read, so it is completed with the germline J gene. V and J are TRBV4-2 and TRBJ2-7; possible D gene TRBD2, 5 bases. V shed 1 base and J shed 0 bases, with 13 bases lying between them. Germline V lookup: CDR1 LGHNA, CDR2 YNFKEQ. The CDR3 has 16 amino acids. CDR3 DNA (partial): TGTGCCAGCAGCCAAGTAGCGTCAGATCCCTCCTACGAG. This translates into CASSQVASDPSYE. In full, the CDR3 is CASSQVASDPSYEQYF.

This clone has ten or more counts. The read falls 3 residues short of the CDR3 end, and the missing part is taken from the germline J gene. This chain connects TRBV20-1 to TRBJ2-3; D gene unclear. Trimming removed 1 base at V and 5 bases at J, with 10 bases between. This CDR3 contains 13 residues. Germline CDR1 reads DFQATT; CDR2 reads SNEGSKA (reference sequence). The CDR3 DNA, read in part, is TGCAGTGCTAGAGGACTTCACCTAGATACG. Translation gives CSARGLHLDT. The CDR3 in its entirety is CSARGLHLDTQYF.

This clone was observed many times. Read sequence stops 3 residues before the CDR3 end, and the germline J gene provides the missing end. The genes are TRBV2 and TRBJ2-5, with D perhaps TRBD1 (6 bases). Trimming removed 6 bases at V and 5 bases at J, with 10 bases between. This CDR3 comprises 12 residues. CDR1 and CDR2 (germline): SNHLY, FYNNEI. The CDR3 reads CASRGATETQYF. CDR3 bases read: TGTGCCAGCAGGGGGGCGACGGAGACC.